This TCR beta chain was documented in a study of CD8 T cells in ankylosing spondylitis. TCRdb fed the 5' RACE reads into MiXCR, producing one record per CDR3 protein. The profile shows roughly 120,000 distinct CDR3 sequences, roughly 6.6% of them singletons. Study-level findings and limits: One TCR beta motif, made up of roughly eight highly homologous variants, appeared characteristic of ankylosing spondylitis blood.

A note on this clonotype: Its antigen remains unknown. Possible read error: a much larger clone is one base away.

Germline CDR1 reads LNHDA; CDR2 reads SQIVND (reference sequence). The CDR3 totals 13 residues. V gene TRBV19 combines with J gene TRBJ1-5; perhaps TRBD1 as D (6 bases). The source material was blood, either unsorted or a sorted T cell fraction (not recorded which). The clonotype originates from a male donor with ankylosing spondylitis or in good health (not recorded which). The CDR3: CASRRDNNHPQHF. The CDR3 DNA sequence: TGTGCCAGTAGACGGGACAACAATCATCCCCAGCATTTT.